This TCR beta chain derives from a study of blood T cell repertoires in COVID-19. Study background: Sample material is recorded as cDNA or gDNA derived from T cells, B-cell-depleted T cells, or PBMCs.

Trimming cost V 2 bases and J 2 bases; bases outside gene matches: 8. The CDR3 has 16 residues. In germline, CDR1 is KGHSH, CDR2 LQKENI. In the authors' workflow: Nucleated cell number was recorded as an estimate derived from reference gene primer amplification. Using immunoSEQ multiplex PCR, the repertoire was profiled, and TCRdb retains in-frame clones only, with some absent. The V and J calls and clone size come from that table; D and trimming were worked out from the DNA. The repertoire holds roughly 400,000 clones, with 75% to 90% as singletons. The TCR sequence derives from a man aged 25-40 years who had recovered from COVID-19. The sequenced sample consisted of PBMCs or T cells enriched from blood (not recorded which). The J gene is TRBJ1-2, the V gene TRBV18; 7 bases line up with TRBD1. CDR3 coding DNA: TGTGCCAGCTCACCAACGGGACAGCCTAAAAACTATGGCTACACCTTC. Translation: CASSPTGQPKNYGYTF.